A selection of T cell receptor beta chains follows, all from one sample in a study of blood T cell repertoires in COVID-19. The repertoire was sequenced with immunoSEQ multiplex PCR; TCRdb's copy has only in-frame clones and lacks some. Found here are 300,000 to 450,000 clones, approximately 89% of them singletons; the top ten hold under 11%. Sequencing was done on a sample of peripheral blood. Every receptor here comes from a woman younger than 45 with COVID-19, enrolled during active disease. Both conserved end residues are part of each CDR3. D genes are given only for firm matches. A clone size is listed for some rows: how often the clone was seen (once, few, many), or a class if it is expanded.

clone_size	d_call	j_call	v_call	cdr3_aa	cdr3_nt
.	TRBD2	TRBJ2-3	TRBV6-5	CASSYSSGTRADTQYF	TGTGCCAGCAGTTATTCTAGCGGGACCCGAGCGGATACGCAGTATTTT
.	TRBD2	TRBJ2-1	TRBV4-3	CASSQGTSGRGNEQFF	TGCGCCAGCAGCCAAGGGACTAGCGGGAGGGGCAATGAGCAGTTCTTC
few	TRBD1	TRBJ2-7	TRBV27	CASSFRDRSSYEQYF	TGTGCCAGCAGTTTCCGGGACAGGAGCTCCTACGAGCAGTACTTC
.	.	TRBJ2-3	TRBV30	CAWSSLIEFRDTQYF	TGTGCCTGGAGCTCCCTGATTGAGTTTCGAGATACGCAGTATTTT
.	.	TRBJ2-5	TRBV7-2	CASSPPGSQGTQYF	TGTGCCAGCAGCCCGCCCGGGTCCCAGGGGACCCAGTACTTC
.	.	TRBJ1-2	TRBV6-1	CASSEGQVYGGYTF	TGTGCCAGCAGTGAAGGACAGGTATATGGCGGCTACACCTTC
.	TRBD2	TRBJ2-1	TRBV9	CASSGPGLVGVGEQFF	TGTGCCAGCAGCGGACCGGGACTAGTGGGAGTGGGTGAGCAGTTCTTC
.	TRBD1	TRBJ2-7	TRBV2	CASSRTGGTYEQYF	TGTGCCAGCAGTAGGACAGGGGGCACCTACGAGCAGTACTTC
.	.	TRBJ1-1	TRBV5-1	CASSLGQANTEAFF	TGCGCCAGCAGCTTGGGACAGGCGAACACTGAAGCTTTCTTT
few	TRBD1	TRBJ2-7	TRBV28	CASSYTGTGNYEQYF	TGTGCCAGCAGCTACACCGGGACAGGGAACTACGAGCAGTACTTC
few	.	TRBJ2-6	TRBV5-1	CASSPPTAGANVLTF	TGCGCCAGCAGCCCCCCCACGGCTGGGGCCAACGTCCTGACTTTC
.	TRBD2	TRBJ2-7	TRBV2	CASGGEGEQYF	TGTGCCAGCGGGGGGGAGGGCGAGCAGTACTTC
.	.	TRBJ2-4	TRBV4-3	CASSQDFALRGRDKNIQYF	TGCGCCAGCAGCCAAGATTTCGCCCTGCGGGGAAGAGACAAAAACATTCAGTACTTC
.	.	TRBJ2-7	TRBV30	CAWSRGRALRYEQYF	TGTGCCTGGAGTAGGGGCAGGGCTTTGAGGTACGAGCAGTACTTC
.	TRBD1	TRBJ2-1	TRBV7-9	CASSAPGQGVNEQFF	TGTGCCAGCAGCGCACCGGGACAGGGGGTCAATGAGCAGTTCTTC
.	.	TRBJ2-1	TRBV5-6	CASSGVGHAMLGEQFF	TGTGCCAGCAGCGGCGTGGGACACGCCATGCTAGGTGAGCAGTTCTTC
.	TRBD2	TRBJ2-5	TRBV19	CASSVTSGRPQETQYF	TGTGCCAGTAGTGTAACTAGCGGGAGGCCCCAAGAGACCCAGTACTTC
.	TRBD1	TRBJ1-1	TRBV29-1	CSVYRGTEAFF	TGCAGCGTTTACAGGGGCACTGAAGCTTTCTTT
once	.	TRBJ2-7	TRBV6-5	CASSYIREPYEQYF	TGTGCCAGCAGTTATATACGGGAGCCCTACGAGCAGTACTTC
.	.	TRBJ2-2	TRBV2	CASRLRGPGELFF	TGTGCCAGCAGACTGAGAGGGCCCGGGGAGCTGTTTTTT
.	TRBD1	TRBJ1-4	TRBV27	CASSSTGGAGEKLFF	TGTGCCAGCAGTTCTACAGGGGGCGCGGGTGAAAAACTGTTTTTT